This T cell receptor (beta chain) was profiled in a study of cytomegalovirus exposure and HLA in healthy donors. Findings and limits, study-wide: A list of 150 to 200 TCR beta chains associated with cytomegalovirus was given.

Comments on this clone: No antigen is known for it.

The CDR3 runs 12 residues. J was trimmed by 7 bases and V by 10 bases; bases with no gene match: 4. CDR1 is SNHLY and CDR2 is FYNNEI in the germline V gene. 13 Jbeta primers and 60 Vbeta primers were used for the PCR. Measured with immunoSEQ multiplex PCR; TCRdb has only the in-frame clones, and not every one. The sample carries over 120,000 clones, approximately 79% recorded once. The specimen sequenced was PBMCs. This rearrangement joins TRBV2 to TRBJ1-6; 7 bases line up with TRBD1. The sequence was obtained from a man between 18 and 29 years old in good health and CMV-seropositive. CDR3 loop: CATGTANSPLHF. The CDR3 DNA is TGTGCCACCGGGACAGCGAATTCACCCCTCCACTTT.